These 24 T cell receptor beta chains came from one sample sequenced in a study of graft-versus-host responses after intestinal transplantation. TCRdb's copy holds only in-frame clones and misses some; the assay was immunoSEQ multiplex PCR. There are around 43,000 clones in the sample; roughly 90% occur only once, and around 4.3% lies in the top ten. Material: PBMCs, obtained 524 days after transplant. Receptor source: a human patient who received an intestinal transplant, so some T cells may come from the graft donor.

In DNA form, the CDR3 reads TGTGCCAGCAGTTTAACGACAGGGGGAAGTAGCTCCTATAATTCACCCCTCCACTTT. Amino acids: CASSLTTGGSSSYNSPLHF. The chain employs TRBV28 and TRBJ1-6, with 9 nucleotides matching TRBD1. Germline assignment: CDR1 MDHEN and CDR2 SYDVKM. The CDR3 spans 19 residues. The trim removed 2 bases at V and 0 bases at J, leaving 8 bases unmatched.

About this clone itself: The junction does not match germline at one end; this may be a read error. The CDR3 loop is CASSKGQGLPGIHF. The CDR3 DNA reads TGTGCCAGCAGCAAAGGACAGGGCTTGCCTGGGATTCACTTC. This chain connects TRBV7-9 to TRBJ2-7; 8 nucleotides align to TRBD1. The V gene's germline CDR1 is SEHNR and CDR2 FQNEAQ (reference sequence). The CDR3 loop spans 14 amino acids. The full variable domain, completed using reference TRBV7-9 and TRBJ2-7, is DTGVSQNPRHKITKRGQNVTFRCDPISEHNRLYWYRQTLGQGPEFLTYFQNEAQLEKSRLLSDRFSAERPKGSFSTLEIQRTEQGDSAMYLCASSKGQGLPGIHFGPGTRLTVT.

The gene calls are TRBV27 and TRBJ2-1, with 7 positions matching TRBD2. Trimming removed 8 bases from V and 7 bases from J; junction bases left unmatched: 14. Germline V CDR1 and CDR2: MNHEY, SMNVEV (reference sequence). The CDR3 extends over 15 amino acids. CDR3 loop: CASPKVREVGNEQFF. In DNA form, the CDR3 reads TGTGCCAGCCCTAAGGTCCGGGAGGTAGGAAATGAGCAGTTCTTC.

The V and J genes are TRBV19 and TRBJ2-7, with D perhaps TRBD1 (6 bases). The V gene lost 5 bases and the J gene lost 4 bases, with 12 bases spanning the gap. CDR3 length: 13 amino acids. From germline, CDR1 is LNHDA and CDR2 SQIVND (reference sequence). DNA of the CDR3: TGTGCCAGTAGTTTCGGCCAGGGGTACGAGCAGTACTTC. Its protein is CASSFGQGYEQYF.

This clone was observed once. The chain combines TRBV27 with TRBJ2-1, with TRBD2 identical over 8 bases. With V trimmed by 4 bases and J by 7 bases, 9 bases remained unmatched. Germline loops: CDR1 MNHEY, CDR2 SMNVEV (reference sequence). This CDR3 region has 15 residues. In DNA form, the CDR3 reads TGTGCCAGCAGTTCACGAGCGGGAGCGTGGAATGAGCAGTTCTTC. It translates to CASSSRAGAWNEQFF.

The chain carries TRBV19 and TRBJ2-7, with TRBD2 identical over 10 bases. The junction had 1 base not matched to a gene; V was cut back by 3 bases and J by 2 bases. This CDR3 comprises 14 residues. CDR1 and CDR2 from the germline V gene are LNHDA and SQIVND (reference sequence). The CDR3 DNA follows: TGTGCCAGTAGTATCACTAGCGGGACCTACGAGCAGTACTTC. It specifies CASSITSGTYEQYF.

This chain links TRBV5-6 with TRBJ2-2; 9 nucleotides line up with TRBD1. Looked up from germline, CDR1 is SGHDT and CDR2 is YYEEEE. V gave up 1 base and J gave up 0 bases; unmatched junction bases: 7. CDR3 length: 18 residues. The CDR3 is CASSLSFGTGPNTGELFF. The CDR3 DNA is TGTGCCAGCAGCTTGTCTTTTGGGACAGGGCCGAACACCGGGGAGCTGTTTTTT. The whole variable domain, filled in from reference TRBV5-6 and TRBJ2-2, reads DAGVTQSPTHLIKTRGQQVTLRCSPKSGHDTVSWYQQALGQGPQFIFQYYEEEERQRGNFPDRFSGHQFPNYSSELNVNALLLGDSALYLCASSLSFGTGPNTGELFFGEGSRLTVL.

This clone was seen only once. Mismatch with germline at one junction end may stem from a read error. For the CDR3, the DNA is TGTGCCAGCAGTTACTCGGCAGGGCAAAATGAAAAACTGTTTTTT. Its translation: CASSYSAGQNEKLFF. The V gene is TRBV6-4, the J gene TRBJ1-4, with D tentatively TRBD1 (5 bases). Germline loops: CDR1 MRHNA, CDR2 SNTAGT. The CDR3 contains 15 residues.

This rearrangement joins TRBV7-2 to TRBJ2-7, with unresolved D. Looked up from germline, CDR1 is SGHTA and CDR2 is FQGNSA. Trimming shortened V by 7 bases and J by 3 bases, and 13 bases separated the two germline ends. The CDR3 extends over 13 amino acids. The DNA for the CDR3 is TGTGCCAGCACCCTCCAAGTGGGCTACGAGCAGTACTTC. It codes for CASTLQVGYEQYF.

The chain employs TRBV10-3 and TRBJ2-1, with D perhaps TRBD1 (5 bases). CDR3 length equals 14 residues. Trimming removed 4 bases at V and 4 bases at J, with 11 bases between. Per germline, CDR1 ENHRY and CDR2 SYGVKD. The CDR3: CAISADSFYNEQFF. The CDR3 DNA is TGTGCCATCAGTGCCGACAGTTTTTACAATGAGCAGTTCTTC.

The rearrangement uses TRBV30 and TRBJ1-2, with a possible D match to TRBD1 (6 bases). CDR3 size: 15 residues. V was cut by 5 bases and J by 2 bases, with 18 bases left in between. Germline CDR1 GTSNPN, CDR2 SVGIG (reference sequence). CDR3 protein: CAWRHPDRQNYGYTF. The CDR3 nucleotides read TGTGCCTGGCGACACCCCGACAGGCAAAACTATGGCTACACCTTC. The entire variable domain, with the rest obtained from reference TRBV30 and TRBJ1-2, is as follows: SQTIHQWPATLVQPVGSPLSLECTVEGTSNPNLYWYRQAAGRGLQLLFYSVGIGQISSEVPQNLSASRPQDRQFILSSKKLLLSDSGFYLCAWRHPDRQNYGYTFGSGTRLTVV.

The chain links TRBV30 to TRBJ1-3; D uncertain. V was clipped by 5 bases and J by 2 bases, with 19 bases between them. This CDR3 contains 16 residues. CDR1 is GTSNPN, CDR2 SVGIG, per germline (reference sequence). As DNA, the CDR3 is TGTGCCTGGGCGTGGGGAGCCCAGAATGCTGGAAACACCATATATTTT. Residues: CAWAWGAQNAGNTIYF.

DNA of the CDR3: TGTGCCAGCAGTAGGGGGGGCTACGAGCAGTACTTC. Amino acids: CASSRGGYEQYF. The chain employs TRBV27 and TRBJ2-7; D possibly corresponds to TRBD2 (7 bases). Trimming cost V 5 bases and J 3 bases, with 8 bases left between them. The germline CDR1 and CDR2 sequences are MNHEY and SMNVEV (reference sequence). CDR3 length equals 12 residues.

J is TRBJ2-2 and V is TRBV10-3; a possible D gene is TRBD2 (6 bases). The germline CDR1 and CDR2 sequences are ENHRY and SYGVKD. Trimming pared 7 bases from V and 4 bases from J, leaving 13 bases between. This CDR3 region has 14 residues. In nucleotides, the CDR3 is TGTGCCATCAACGGCTTCGGGAGCACCGGGGAGCTGTTTTTT. Translating gives CAINGFGSTGELFF.

In nucleotides, the CDR3 is TGTGCCTGGAGTGCGGACAGGGGGCCTAACTATGGCTACACCTTC. Encoded protein: CAWSADRGPNYGYTF. The J gene is TRBJ1-2, the V gene TRBV30; 11 positions match TRBD1. Trimming at V came to 1 base and at J to 0 bases, leaving 1 base not matched to a gene. The germline V gene encodes CDR1 GTSNPN and CDR2 SVGIG (reference sequence). The CDR3 is 15 amino acids.

The chain couples TRBV19 to TRBJ1-5; a possible D gene is TRBD1 (5 bases). Trimming shortened V by 3 bases and J by 2 bases, and 8 bases separated the two germline ends. The CDR3 is 14 residues long. CDR1 and CDR2 from the germline V gene are LNHDA and SQIVND (reference sequence). CDR3 in amino acids: CASSIVGGNQPQHF. CDR3 DNA sequence: TGTGCCAGTAGTATTGTGGGGGGCAATCAGCCCCAGCATTTT.

The chain recombines TRBV5-1 with TRBJ1-1; no clear D. This CDR3 spans 14 amino acids. Trimming removed 1 base from V and 1 base from J, with 8 bases in between. CDR1 and CDR2 (germline): SGHRS, YFSETQ. CDR3 in DNA: TGCGCCAGCAGCTTGAAGCCAGCGAACACTGAAGCTTTCTTT. The encoded protein is CASSLKPANTEAFF. The full variable domain, in which reference TRBV5-1 and TRBJ1-1 provide the parts outside the CDR3, is KAGVTQTPRYLIKTRGQQVTLSCSPISGHRSVSWYQQTPGQGLQFLFEYFSETQRNKGNFPGRFSGRQFSNSRSEMNVSTLELGDSALYLCASSLKPANTEAFFGQGTRLTVV.

The chain is built from TRBV7-2 and TRBJ2-5; TRBD2 aligns across 15 bases. The V and J ends lost 4 bases and 4 bases, in that order; junction bases with no gene match: 7. Germline values: CDR1 SGHTA, CDR2 FQGNSA. The CDR3 is made up of 17 amino acids. The CDR3 nucleotides are TGTGCCAGCAGCTCATCGGGACTAGCGGGAGGTGGAGAGACCCAGTACTTC. Protein sequence: CASSSSGLAGGGETQYF.

The chain employs TRBV19 and TRBJ2-3; tentatively, D is TRBD2 (5 bases). Between the trimmed V and J ends, which lost 3 bases and 0 bases, there was a span of 10 bases. The CDR3 contains 15 residues. Germline assignment: CDR1 LNHDA and CDR2 SQIVND (reference sequence). The DNA of the CDR3 is TGTGCCAGTAGTATTGGACGGGGAAGCACAGATACGCAGTATTTT. Its protein product is CASSIGRGSTDTQYF.

The genes are TRBV11-3 and TRBJ2-7; a possible D gene is TRBD1 (5 bases). The V gene lost 5 bases and the J gene lost 3 bases, with 14 bases spanning the gap. This CDR3 comprises 14 residues. Germline assignment: CDR1 SGHNT and CDR2 YENEEA. In DNA form, the CDR3 reads TGTGCCAGCAGCCTCATCCCCCAGGGCTACGAGCAGTACTTC. This gives the protein CASSLIPQGYEQYF.

This chain connects TRBV7-9 to TRBJ1-1; D remains unclear. V lost 5 bases and J lost 1, with 8 bases in between. Germline CDR1 reads SEHNR; CDR2 reads FQNEAQ (reference sequence). The CDR3 loop spans 13 amino acids. CDR3 in amino acids: CASSRLRNTEAFF. The DNA for the CDR3 is TGTGCCAGCAGCCGACTCAGGAACACTGAAGCTTTCTTT.

The rearrangement joins TRBV28 to TRBJ2-7; no clear D. Trimming removed 1 base from V and 4 bases from J, with 29 bases in between. The CDR3 has 20 residues. Germline V gives CDR1 MDHEN, CDR2 SYDVKM. The DNA for the CDR3 is TGTGCCAGCAGTTTATCCTCCGTGTCAGGTTACATGGGTTCCTTTTACGAGCAGTACTTC. It specifies CASSLSSVSGYMGSFYEQYF.

The chain carries TRBV5-1 and TRBJ2-6, with TRBD1 matching 7 bases. V trimming: 1 base; J trimming: 0 bases; junction bases outside the gene matches: 13. The CDR3 spans 20 residues. Germline assignment: CDR1 SGHRS and CDR2 YFSETQ. CDR3 protein: CASSLRMWDRSFSGANVLTF. Written as DNA, the CDR3 is TGCGCCAGCAGCTTGAGGATGTGGGACAGATCATTCTCTGGGGCCAACGTCCTGACTTTC.

The rearrangement links TRBV5-5 to TRBJ1-5, with 7 positions matching TRBD1. V dropped 4 bases and J dropped 3; count of bases not matched to a gene: 7. The CDR3 extends over 15 amino acids. CDR1 SGHKS and CDR2 YYEKEE come from the germline V gene (reference sequence). Here the CDR3 reads CASSPGQVFNQPQHF. The CDR3 DNA reads as TGTGCCAGCAGCCCTGGACAGGTCTTCAATCAGCCCCAGCATTTT.